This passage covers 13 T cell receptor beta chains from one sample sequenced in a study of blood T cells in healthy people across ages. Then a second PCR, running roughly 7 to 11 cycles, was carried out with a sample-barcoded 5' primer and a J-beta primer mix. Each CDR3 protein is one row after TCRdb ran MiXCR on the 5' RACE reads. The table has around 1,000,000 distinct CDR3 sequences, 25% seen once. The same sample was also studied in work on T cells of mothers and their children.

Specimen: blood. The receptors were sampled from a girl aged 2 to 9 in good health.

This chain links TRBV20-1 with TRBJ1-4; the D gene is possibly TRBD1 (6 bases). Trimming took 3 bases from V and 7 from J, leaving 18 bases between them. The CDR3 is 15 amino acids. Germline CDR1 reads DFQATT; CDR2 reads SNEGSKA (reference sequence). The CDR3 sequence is CSASRGLGAGEKLFF. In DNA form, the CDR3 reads TGCAGTGCTAGTCGGGGATTGGGGGCGGGTGAAAAACTGTTTTTT.

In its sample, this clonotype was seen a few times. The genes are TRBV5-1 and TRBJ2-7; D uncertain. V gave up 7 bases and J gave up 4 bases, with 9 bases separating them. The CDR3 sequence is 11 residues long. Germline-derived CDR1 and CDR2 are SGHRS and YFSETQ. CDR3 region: CASGSGYEQYF. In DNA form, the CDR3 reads TGCGCCAGCGGATCAGGTTACGAGCAGTACTTC.

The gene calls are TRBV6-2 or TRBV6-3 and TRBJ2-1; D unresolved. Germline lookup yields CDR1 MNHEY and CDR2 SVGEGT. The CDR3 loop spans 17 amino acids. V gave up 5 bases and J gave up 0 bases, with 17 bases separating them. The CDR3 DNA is TGTGCCAGCAGTCCCGGTCCCTTATGGAGCTCCTACAATGAGCAGTTCTTC. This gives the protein CASSPGPLWSSYNEQFF.

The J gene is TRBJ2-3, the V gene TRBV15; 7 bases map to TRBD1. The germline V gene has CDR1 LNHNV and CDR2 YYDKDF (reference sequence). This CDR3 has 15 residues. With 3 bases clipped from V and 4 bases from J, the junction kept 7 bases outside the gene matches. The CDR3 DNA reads TGTGCCACCAGCAGGGGAAGGGGGCTTTCAGATACGCAGTATTTT. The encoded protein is CATSRGRGLSDTQYF.

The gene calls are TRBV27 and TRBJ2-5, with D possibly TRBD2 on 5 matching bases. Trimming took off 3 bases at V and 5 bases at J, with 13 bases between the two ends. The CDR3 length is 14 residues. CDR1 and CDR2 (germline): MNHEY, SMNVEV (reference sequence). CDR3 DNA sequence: TGTGCCAGCAGTTTGGAAGGGCGAGGGGAGACCCAGTACTTC. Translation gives CASSLEGRGETQYF.

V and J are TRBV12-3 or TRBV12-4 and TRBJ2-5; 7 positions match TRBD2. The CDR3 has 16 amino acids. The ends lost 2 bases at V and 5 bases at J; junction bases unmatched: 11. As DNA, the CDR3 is TGTGCCAGCAGTTTACATATTCTGCGGGAGAGGGAGACCCAGTACTTC. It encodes CASSLHILRERETQYF.

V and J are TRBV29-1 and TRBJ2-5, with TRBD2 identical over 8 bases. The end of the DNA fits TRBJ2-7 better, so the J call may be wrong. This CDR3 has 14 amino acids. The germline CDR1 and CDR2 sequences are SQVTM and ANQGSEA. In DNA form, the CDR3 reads TGCAGCGTTGGCGGGAGGACTGGGGTCTACGAGCAGTACTTC. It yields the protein CSVGGRTGVYEQYF.

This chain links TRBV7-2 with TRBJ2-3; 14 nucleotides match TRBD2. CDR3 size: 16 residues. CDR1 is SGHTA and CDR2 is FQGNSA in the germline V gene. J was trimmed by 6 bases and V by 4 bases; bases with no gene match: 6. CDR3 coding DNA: TGTGCCAGCAGCTGGACTAGCGGGGGGACCACGGATACGCAGTATTTT. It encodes CASSWTSGGTTDTQYF.

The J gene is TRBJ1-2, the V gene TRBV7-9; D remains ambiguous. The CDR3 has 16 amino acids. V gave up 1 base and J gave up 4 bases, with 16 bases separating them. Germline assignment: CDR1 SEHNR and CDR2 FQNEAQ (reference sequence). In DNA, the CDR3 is TGTGCCAGCAGCTTAGATGGACCCATTCTCCTCTATGGCTACACCTTC. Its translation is CASSLDGPILLYGYTF.

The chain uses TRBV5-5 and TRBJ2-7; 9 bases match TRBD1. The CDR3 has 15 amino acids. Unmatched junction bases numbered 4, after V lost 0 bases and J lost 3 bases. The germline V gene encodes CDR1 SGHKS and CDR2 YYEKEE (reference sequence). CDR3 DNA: TGTGCCAGCAGCTTGGGGCCGGACAGGGGCTACGAGCAGTACTTC. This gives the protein CASSLGPDRGYEQYF.

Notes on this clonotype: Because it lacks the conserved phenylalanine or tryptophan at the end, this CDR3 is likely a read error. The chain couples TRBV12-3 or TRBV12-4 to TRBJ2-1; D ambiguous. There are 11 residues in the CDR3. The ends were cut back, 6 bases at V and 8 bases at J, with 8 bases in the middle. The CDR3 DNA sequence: TGTGCCAGCAGCCCCCTCTATGAGCAGTTCCTC. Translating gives CASSPLYEQFL.

CDR3: CASSLNAGSAEAFF. The CDR3 region has the DNA TGTGCCAGCAGCTTAAATGCAGGGTCTGCTGAAGCTTTCTTT. V usage is TRBV11-2 and J usage is TRBJ1-1, with D maybe TRBD1 (5 bases). This CDR3 is built from 14 residues. Trimming took 2 bases from V and 6 from J, leaving 13 bases between them. CDR1 and CDR2 (germline): SGHAT, FQNNGV.

The CDR3 DNA is TGTGCCAGCAGCTTAGGGGGACCCGAGGCCCGCGAGCAGTACTTC. This codes for CASSLGGPEAREQYF. The rearrangement joins TRBV7-6 to TRBJ2-7, with D tentatively TRBD1 or TRBD2 (5 bases each). V lost 1 base and J lost 6, with 16 bases in between. The CDR3 runs to 15 residues. CDR1 is SGHVS and CDR2 is FNYEAQ in the germline V gene.